This T cell receptor (beta chain) was sequenced for a study of blood T cell repertoires in COVID-19. Study summary: Some COVID-19 samples were acute and others convalescent; all came from the United States, Italy and Spain.

This CDR3 has 16 amino acids. The V gene end was trimmed by 4 bases and the J gene end by 2 bases; junction bases not matched to a gene: 9. Germline lookup yields CDR1 SGHNT and CDR2 YYREEE (reference sequence). Sequencing was performed with immunoSEQ multiplex PCR; in TCRdb, only in-frame clones are kept and a portion is missing. The table shows 260,000 or so clones, with about 87% occurring only once. This rearrangement joins TRBV5-4 to TRBJ2-3; 8 positions agree with TRBD2. Material for sequencing was peripheral blood. The origin of this receptor is a human donor in a cohort sampled during active COVID-19. CDR3 residues: CASSVGAGGSTDTQYF. CDR3 nucleotides: TGTGCCAGCAGCGTGGGCGCGGGGGGATCCACAGATACGCAGTATTTT.